Listed below are T cell receptor beta chains from one sample, sequenced in a study of T cells in Graves' hyperthyroidism and ophthalmopathy. TCRdb re-derived calls from the multiplex PCR reads in MiXCR, one entry per CDR3 protein. Among roughly 380,000 distinct CDR3 sequences listed, approximately 15% were seen once. The sequenced material came from blood. Every receptor here comes from a woman younger than 30 with Graves' hyperthyroidism. Each CDR3 is given with its conserved first and last residue. A D gene is named only where the DNA matches it firmly. Clone size appears in some rows only: once, few, many, or a class for an expanded clone.

d_gene	len	j_gene	abundance	v_gene	CDR3nt	CDR3aa
-	14	TRBJ1-1	many	TRBV18	TGTGCCAGCTCACCATATGCAGACAACACTGAAGCTTTCTTT	CASSPYADNTEAFF
-	15	TRBJ2-3	many	TRBV6-1	TGTGCCAGCAGTTCGGACGGACGTAGCACAGATACGCAGTATTTT	CASSSDGRSTDTQYF
-	13	TRBJ1-2	many	TRBV5-6	TGTGCCAGCAGCTCGGGACCGCCCTATGGCTACACCTTC	CASSSGPPYGYTF
-	13	TRBJ2-1	many	TRBV20-1	TGCAGTGCTAGGCAAGACACCTACAATGAGCAGTTCTTC	CSARQDTYNEQFF
-	14	TRBJ1-4	many	TRBV30	TGTGCCTGGAGTGTACTATCGGGCCCGATTCAACTGTTTTTT	CAWSVLSGPIQLFF
-	15	TRBJ1-1	many	TRBV12-3/TRBV12-4	TGTGCCAGCAGTCGCTCGGACCGCGGAAACACTGAAGCTTTCTTT	CASSRSDRGNTEAFF
-	18	TRBJ2-3	many	TRBV11-2	TGTGCCAGCAGCTTAGCCTATCCTGGCGCGGCTAGCACAGATACGCAGTATTTT	CASSLAYPGAASTDTQYF
TRBD1	14	TRBJ1-1	many	TRBV30	TGTGCCTGGAGGCGGGACAGAATGAACACTGAAGCTTTCTTT	CAWRRDRMNTEAFF
TRBD1	15	TRBJ1-1	few	TRBV19	TGTGCCACAAAAACCGGGACAGTTGGCCTCACTGAAGCTTTCTTT	CATKTGTVGLTEAFF
-	12	TRBJ1-1	-	TRBV29-1	TGCAGCGTAAAGGGGGGAGAGACTGAAGCTTTCTTT	CSVKGGETEAFF
-	18	TRBJ2-1	many	TRBV28	TGTGCCAGCTCTCAGGGTAGGTGGCGGGTTCCTTCCTACAATGAGCAGTTCTTC	CASSQGRWRVPSYNEQFF
-	13	TRBJ1-4	few	TRBV29-1	TGCAGCCCTCCTCCTTGTCAGGGTGAAAAACTGTTTTTT	CSPPPCQGEKLFF
TRBD1	13	TRBJ1-4	few	TRBV20-1	TGCAGTGCTAGGACAGGGGGGGAAGAAAAACTGTTTTTT	CSARTGGEEKLFF
-	17	TRBJ2-1	few	TRBV15	TGTGCCACCAGCAGGCGGAGGGGGGGGGACTCCTACAATGAGCAGTTCTTC	CATSRRRGGDSYNEQFF
TRBD2	16	TRBJ2-5	few	TRBV6-2/TRBV6-3	TGTGCCAGCAGTTACGTCGCGACTAGCGACCAAGAGACCCAGTACTTC	CASSYVATSDQETQYF
TRBD1	15	TRBJ2-1	many	TRBV28	TGTGCCAGCAGTGGGGGGACAGGGGGCAACAATGAGCAGTTCTTC	CASSGGTGGNNEQFF
-	13	TRBJ2-2	-	TRBV15	TGTGCCACCAGCTCCCGGGACACCGGGGAGCTGTTTTTT	CATSSRDTGELFF
-	16	TRBJ1-4	-	TRBV18	TGTGCCAGCTCCTCCCAGCTCGGGTCAACTAATGAAAAACTGTTTTTT	CASSSQLGSTNEKLFF
TRBD1	14	TRBJ2-7	-	TRBV19	TGTGCCAGTAGTATGACAGGGCGAGGAAACGAGCAGTACTTC	CASSMTGRGNEQYF
-	15	TRBJ2-1	-	TRBV5-8	TGTGCCAGCAGCTTTTCGGGAGATTTTTACAATGAGCAGTTCTTC	CASSFSGDFYNEQFF
-	17	TRBJ2-7	many	TRBV6-2/TRBV6-3	TGTGCCAGCAGTTACGAGTGGTATAGGGGCAAATTACGGGAGCAGTACTTC	CASSYEWYRGKLREQYF
TRBD2	16	TRBJ2-1	few	TRBV5-6	TGTGCCAGCAGCGGATCGGCCGGGACTAGTAACAATGAGCAGTTCTTC	CASSGSAGTSNNEQFF
-	14	TRBJ1-2	few	TRBV6-1	TGTGCCAGCGAGGGAGCAGGGTTGGACTATGGCTACACCTTC	CASEGAGLDYGYTF
-	15	TRBJ2-7	many	TRBV5-1	TGCGCCAGCAGCTTGGATGGGCGCCGGCCCTACGAGCAGTACTTC	CASSLDGRRPYEQYF
TRBD2	14	TRBJ2-3	few	TRBV12-3/TRBV12-4	TGTGCCAGCAGTTATAGCGGGAGCGCAGATACGCAGTATTTT	CASSYSGSADTQYF
-	11	TRBJ2-5	many	TRBV7-2	TGTGCCAGCAGCTCCTGGGAGACCCAGTACTTC	CASSSWETQYF
-	15	TRBJ1-1	many	TRBV7-8	TGTGCCAGCAGCTTAGACCGCAGGGAGAACACTGAAGCTTTCTTT	CASSLDRRENTEAFF
TRBD2	14	TRBJ2-3	many	TRBV7-2	TGTGCCAGCAGCTCAACTAGCGGGACAGATACGCAGTATTTT	CASSSTSGTDTQYF
TRBD1	17	TRBJ2-1	many	TRBV5-1	TGCGCCAGCAGCTCTCCTACAGGGACAGGGGAGGGCAATGAGCAGTTCTTC	CASSSPTGTGEGNEQFF
TRBD2	13	TRBJ2-1	many	TRBV12-3/TRBV12-4	TGTGCCAGCAGTACCAGCGGGAGGGGTGAGCAGTTCTTC	CASSTSGRGEQFF
-	16	TRBJ2-7	many	TRBV20-1	TGCAGTGCTAGAGACTTTCTCCGGGACCACTCCTACGAGCAGTACTTC	CSARDFLRDHSYEQYF
-	15	TRBJ2-1	many	TRBV30	TGTGCCGGGGGTTGGCAGGAAATAATCGGCAATGAGCAGTTCTTC	CAGGWQEIIGNEQFF
-	15	TRBJ1-4	once	TRBV4-3	TGCGCCAGCAGCCAAGCCGCAGGGCCATATGAAAAACTGTTTTTT	CASSQAAGPYEKLFF
TRBD2	16	TRBJ2-1	many	TRBV24-1	TGTGCCACCAGTGACCCAGGGGGTAGCGGGGGACCTGAGCAGTTCTTC	CATSDPGGSGGPEQFF
TRBD1	14	TRBJ2-3	-	TRBV28	TGTGCCAGCAGTTCCGGACAGGGTGCAGATACGCAGTATTTT	CASSSGQGADTQYF
-	14	TRBJ1-1	many	TRBV10-3	TGTGCCATCAGGACCGGGGGCACTTACACTGAAGCTTTCTTT	CAIRTGGTYTEAFF
-	14	TRBJ2-3	many	TRBV12-3/TRBV12-4	TGTGCCAGCAGTCGGGTCACTAGCACAGATACGCAGTATTTT	CASSRVTSTDTQYF
-	13	TRBJ1-2	many	TRBV6-1	TGTGCCAGCAGGACTACAAGAAACTATGGCTACACCTTC	CASRTTRNYGYTF
-	15	TRBJ1-5	few	TRBV30	TGTGCCTGGAGCGACGGACAGCCTTCGGGGCAGCCCCAGCATTTT	CAWSDGQPSGQPQHF
-	13	TRBJ1-5	many	TRBV27	TGTGCCAGCGCCGACAGGAGCAATCAGCCCCAGCATTTT	CASADRSNQPQHF
-	16	TRBJ2-7	many	TRBV11-2	TGTGCCAGCAGCCCCGACCCCGGACACAGCTCCTACGAGCAGTACTTC	CASSPDPGHSSYEQYF
TRBD2	15	TRBJ2-7	many	TRBV11-1	TGTGCCAGCAGCGCCGGACTAGCGGGTACCTACGAGCAGTACTTC	CASSAGLAGTYEQYF
-	14	TRBJ2-4	-	TRBV6-1	TGTGCCAGCACTCGGGAAGACGCCAAAAACATTCAGTACTTC	CASTREDAKNIQYF
TRBD2	15	TRBJ2-7	many	TRBV7-6	TGTGCCAGCAGCTTAAGCACTAGCGGTTCCTACGAGCAGTACTTC	CASSLSTSGSYEQYF
-	14	TRBJ2-7	many	TRBV12-3/TRBV12-4	TGTGCCAGCGGAACTAGCCAGAGCTCCTACGAGCAGTACTTC	CASGTSQSSYEQYF
-	15	TRBJ2-2	many	TRBV6-4	TGTGCCAGCAGTGAGGGTCCAGGGAACACCGGGGAGCTGTTTTTT	CASSEGPGNTGELFF
-	13	TRBJ1-2	-	TRBV9	TGTGCCAGCAGCCCCATAAACCCGAATGGCTACACCTTC	CASSPINPNGYTF
-	15	TRBJ1-3	few	TRBV28	TGTGCCAGCAGTTTAGCTGTCAGAGGTGGAAACACCATATATTTT	CASSLAVRGGNTIYF
-	14	TRBJ2-7	few	TRBV5-1	TGCGCCAGCAGCTGGTCGGCGCAGGCCTACGAGCAGTACTTC	CASSWSAQAYEQYF
-	12	TRBJ1-4	-	TRBV4-2	TGTGCCAGCAGCCAAGATGCAGAAAAACTGTTTTTT	CASSQDAEKLFF
-	15	TRBJ1-2	many	TRBV6-5	TGTGCCAGCAGTTACTCGATCCAGCAAGGGTATGGCTACACCTTC	CASSYSIQQGYGYTF
-	13	TRBJ1-1	-	TRBV2	TGTGCCAGCAGTCAGGGCGGGGAAACTGAAGCTTTCTTT	CASSQGGETEAFF
TRBD2	15	TRBJ2-3	-	TRBV9	TGTGCCAGCAGCGAAAGCGGGAGTAAGACAGATACGCAGTATTTT	CASSESGSKTDTQYF
TRBD2	14	TRBJ2-1	many	TRBV27	TGTGCCAGCTCTTTCGGGACTAGAAACAATGAGCAGTTCTTC	CASSFGTRNNEQFF
-	15	TRBJ1-2	-	TRBV5-6	TGTGCCAGCAGCAGCTACGCAGGGGCAGGCTATGGCTACACCTTC	CASSSYAGAGYGYTF